These T cell receptor beta chains were read from a single sample in a study of shared clonotypes between healthy human individuals. TCRdb's copy holds only in-frame clones and misses some; the assay was immunoSEQ multiplex PCR. The data contain 520,000 or so clones, less than 85% of them singletons. Sequencing input: PBMCs. These receptors all come from a woman aged 35 to 49 in good health. Some clones in this sample may be carry-over from other donors' samples. Both conserved end residues are part of each CDR3. Fields, in order: clone size, J gene, V gene, D gene, CDR3 protein, CDR3 DNA. D genes are given only for firm matches. Expanded clones get a size class; other rows say once, few or many, or leave the size out.

-,TRBJ1-4,TRBV19,-,CASSITSDEKLFF,TGTGCCAGTAGTATCACCTCCGATGAAAAACTGTTTTTT
many,TRBJ2-7,TRBV18,TRBD1,CASSGGQGSSYEQYF,TGTGCCAGCTCAGGGGGACAGGGAAGCTCCTACGAGCAGTACTTC
-,TRBJ2-2,TRBV7-2,-,CASSSPTLTTGELFF,TGTGCCAGCAGCTCCCCCACCTTAACCACCGGGGAGCTGTTTTTT
-,TRBJ1-5,TRBV6-1,TRBD1,CASKETGDQPQHF,TGTGCCAGCAAAGAGACAGGGGATCAGCCCCAGCATTTT
-,TRBJ2-2,TRBV9,-,CASSVEGGRDTGELFF,TGTGCCAGCAGCGTAGAAGGGGGGCGGGACACCGGGGAGCTGTTTTTT
-,TRBJ1-5,TRBV30,-,CAWSVLGVNQPQHF,TGTGCCTGGAGTGTACTAGGAGTAAATCAGCCCCAGCATTTT
-,TRBJ1-5,TRBV2,-,CASSDVESNQPQHF,TGTGCCAGCAGTGATGTAGAGAGCAATCAGCCCCAGCATTTT
-,TRBJ2-2,TRBV29-1,-,CSVEGGFENTGELFF,TGCAGCGTTGAAGGCGGGTTCGAGAACACCGGGGAGCTGTTTTTT
-,TRBJ2-3,TRBV5-1,TRBD2,CASSTGLAGDSDTQYF,TGCGCCAGCAGCACGGGACTAGCGGGAGATTCAGATACGCAGTATTTT
once,TRBJ2-2,TRBV28,-,CASSLRGTSELFF,TGTGCCAGCAGTTTAAGGGGAACGAGTGAGCTGTTTTTT
-,TRBJ2-3,TRBV28,TRBD2,CASSFLAGGLVLDTQYF,TGTGCCAGCAGCTTCCTAGCGGGAGGGCTTGTATTAGATACGCAGTATTTT
once,TRBJ2-7,TRBV7-9,-,CASSLGGVSYEQYF,TGTGCCAGCAGCTTAGGCGGCGTATCCTACGAGCAGTACTTC
-,TRBJ1-4,TRBV5-1,-,CASSSRGLEHEKLFF,TGCGCCAGCAGCTCCAGGGGTTTAGAGCATGAAAAACTGTTTTTT
-,TRBJ2-2,TRBV9,TRBD2,CASSVGGSSGRNTGELFF,TGTGCCAGCAGCGTAGGGGGGTCTAGCGGGAGGAACACCGGGGAGCTGTTTTTT
-,TRBJ2-7,TRBV18,-,CASSPNRDEQYF,TGTGCCAGCTCACCCAACAGGGACGAGCAGTACTTC
-,TRBJ2-5,TRBV29-1,TRBD2,CSVGPSGMETQYF,TGCAGCGTTGGTCCTAGCGGGATGGAGACCCAGTACTTC